One sample yielded the 25 T cell receptor beta chains listed below, sequenced in a study of shared T cell receptors in the human thymus. Sequencing was performed with immunoSEQ multiplex PCR; in TCRdb, only in-frame clones are kept and a portion is missing. The data contain 500,000 to 550,000 clones, about 84% of them seen just once; the ten biggest clones take up about 0.014%. This sample was shared with a second study, whose subject was human thymus T cells.

Sequenced material: thymocytes. The receptors come from a boy under two years old with a congenital heart defect.

V gene TRBV27 combines with J gene TRBJ2-7; 8 nucleotides agree with TRBD1. This CDR3 has 16 residues. Germline V CDR1 and CDR2: MNHEY, SMNVEV (reference sequence). With 6 bases clipped from V and 1 base from J, the junction kept 11 bases outside the gene matches. CDR3 protein: CASRRDRGPASYEQYF. CDR3 DNA: TGTGCCAGCAGGAGAGACAGGGGCCCCGCTTCCTACGAGCAGTACTTC.

The rearrangement joins TRBV4-3 to TRBJ2-2; 11 nucleotides line up with TRBD2. Germline V gene data show CDR1 as LGHNA and CDR2 as YSLEER. Trimming removed 1 base from V and 7 bases from J; junction bases left unmatched: 8. This CDR3 comprises 17 residues. For the CDR3, the DNA is TGCGCCAGCAGCCAAGGGGAGAGACTAGCGGGAATCGGGGAGCTGTTTTTT. Residues: CASSQGERLAGIGELFF.

The chain combines TRBV5-1 with TRBJ1-5; a possible D gene is TRBD1 (5 bases). This CDR3 spans 15 amino acids. Trimming stripped 0 bases from V and 1 base from J, with 8 bases between. The germline gives CDR1 SGHRS, CDR2 YFSETQ. The CDR3 spells CASSLGGWSNQPQHF. The CDR3 DNA sequence: TGCGCCAGCAGCTTGGGGGGCTGGAGCAATCAGCCCCAGCATTTT.

The rearrangement uses TRBV10-3 and TRBJ2-7, with TRBD2 matching 13 bases. CDR3 size: 18 residues. After removal of 4 bases from V and 4 bases from J, the junction contained 13 bases not matched to a gene. Germline V gene sequence: CDR1 ENHRY, CDR2 SYGVKD. CDR3: CAISGGGTSGDPLYEQYF. CDR3 DNA: TGTGCCATCAGTGGGGGAGGGACTAGCGGGGACCCTCTATACGAGCAGTACTTC.

This chain uses TRBV27 with TRBJ2-5; a weak D match, TRBD2 (6 bases). The germline V and J ends were trimmed by 4 bases and 2 bases, with 17 bases remaining between them. Germline V CDR1 and CDR2: MNHEY, SMNVEV (reference sequence). The CDR3 spans 16 residues. This chain's CDR3 is CASSSTSPGAQETQYF. CDR3 nucleotide sequence: TGTGCCAGCAGTTCGACCTCCCCGGGAGCACAAGAGACCCAGTACTTC.

This chain's CDR3 is CRPTGNYGYTF. The CDR3 DNA is TGCAGACCGACAGGAAACTATGGCTACACCTTC. V gene TRBV20-1 combines with J gene TRBJ1-2; D perhaps matches TRBD1 (6 bases). Germline CDR1 and CDR2: DFQATT and SNEGSKA (reference sequence). The CDR3 covers 11 residues.

The J gene is TRBJ2-7, the V gene TRBV15, with 10 bases that match TRBD2. V was pared by 1 base and J by 5 bases, with 11 bases of the junction left unmatched. Germline V gene lookup returns CDR1 LNHNV and CDR2 YYDKDF (reference sequence). The CDR3 covers 17 residues. In DNA form, the CDR3 reads TGTGCCACCAGCAGAGGCCGGGCTAGCGGGAGTGGCGACGAGCAGTACTTC. Amino acid sequence: CATSRGRASGSGDEQYF. Full variable domain (remainder filled in from reference TRBV15 and TRBJ2-7): DAMVIQNPRYQVTQFGKPVTLSCSQTLNHNVMYWYQQKSSQAPKLLFHYYDKDFNNEADTPDNFQSRRPNTSFCFLDIRSPGLGDTAMYLCATSRGRASGSGDEQYFGPGTRLTVT.

This clone was seen just once. V gene TRBV2 combines with J gene TRBJ2-4, with 7 positions matching TRBD2. CDR1 SNHLY and CDR2 FYNNEI come from the germline V gene. V trimming: 1 base; J trimming: 0 bases; junction bases outside the gene matches: 3. This CDR3 has 16 residues. In nucleotides, the CDR3 is TGTGCCAGCAGTGAAGGGGAGGGAGTAGCCAAAAACATTCAGTACTTC. Amino acid sequence: CASSEGEGVAKNIQYF.

V usage is TRBV30 and J usage is TRBJ2-7; 13 bases align to TRBD2. Trimming cost V 2 bases and J 2 bases; bases outside gene matches: 9. The CDR3 is made up of 17 amino acids. Germline V gives CDR1 GTSNPN, CDR2 SVGIG (reference sequence). The CDR3 spells CAWSTWTSGRITYEQYF. In DNA form, the CDR3 reads TGTGCCTGGAGTACCTGGACTAGCGGGAGAATAACCTACGAGCAGTACTTC.

This clone occurred once. This chain connects TRBV7-4 to TRBJ1-2; 7 positions agree with TRBD1. The CDR3 runs 17 residues. Germline lookup yields CDR1 SGHVT and CDR2 SQSDAQ. Trimming cost V 1 base and J 0 bases; bases outside gene matches: 8. The CDR3 nucleotides read TGTGCCAGCAGCTTAGACACAAGGGACAGACCTAACTATGGCTACACCTTC. Translating it yields CASSLDTRDRPNYGYTF. Full variable domain (rest looked up from reference TRBV7-4 and TRBJ1-2): GAGVSQSPRYKVAKRGRDVALRCDSISGHVTLYWYRQTLGQGSEVLTYSQSDAQRDKSGRPSGRFSAERPERSVSTLKIQRTEQGDSAVYLCASSLDTRDRPNYGYTFGSGTRLTVV.

The V call is TRBV2, the J call TRBJ2-1, with TRBD1 matching over 10 bases. After removal of 6 bases from V and 9 bases from J, the junction contained 8 bases not matched to a gene. Germline assignment: CDR1 SNHLY and CDR2 FYNNEI. The CDR3 spans 14 residues. DNA of the CDR3: TGTGCCAGCAGGGCCGGGACAGGGGTCTTTGAGCAGTTCTTC. Translated, it gives CASRAGTGVFEQFF.

The V call is TRBV5-6, the J call TRBJ1-2; no clear D gene. This CDR3 region has 12 residues. Germline CDR1 SGHDT, CDR2 YYEEEE. V lost 2 bases and J 4 bases, leaving 6 bases between the germline ends. The CDR3 DNA reads TGTGCCAGCAGCTTTGAGAGCTATGGCTACACCTTC. Translation gives CASSFESYGYTF.

The J gene is TRBJ2-3, the V gene TRBV4-3, with 13 bases that match TRBD2. CDR3 length equals 17 residues. The V gene's germline CDR1 is LGHNA and CDR2 YSLEER. V trimming: 4 bases; J trimming: 6 bases; junction bases outside the gene matches: 10. In nucleotides, the CDR3 is TGCGCCAGCAGCCTCACTAGCGGGAGGGCTTTCCGGGATACGCAGTATTTT. It yields the protein CASSLTSGRAFRDTQYF.

This clone was detected only once. The rearrangement uses TRBV27 and TRBJ2-7; a possible D gene is TRBD2 (6 bases). The CDR3 consists of 13 residues. V lost 3 bases and J lost 5, with 11 bases in between. In germline, CDR1 is MNHEY, CDR2 SMNVEV (reference sequence). The CDR3 protein is CASSLVGSHEQYF. CDR3 nucleotides: TGTGCCAGCAGTTTGGTCGGGAGCCACGAGCAGTACTTC.

The CDR3 DNA reads TGTGCCACCAGCAGAGAAGCCTTGGGAGCGGGAGCCCGGAATGAGCAGTTCTTC. Its protein is CATSREALGAGARNEQFF. The J gene is TRBJ2-1, the V gene TRBV15; TRBD2 aligns across 8 bases. Trimming at V came to 0 bases and at J to 7 bases, leaving 14 bases not matched to a gene. CDR1 and CDR2 (germline): LNHNV, YYDKDF (reference sequence). CDR3 size: 18 residues. The variable domain in full, with the rest retrieved from reference TRBV15 and TRBJ2-1, is DAMVIQNPRYQVTQFGKPVTLSCSQTLNHNVMYWYQQKSSQAPKLLFHYYDKDFNNEADTPDNFQSRRPNTSFCFLDIRSPGLGDTAMYLCATSREALGAGARNEQFFGPGTRLTVL.

This clone was seen once. V usage is TRBV2 and J usage is TRBJ1-5, with no clear D. Germline loops: CDR1 SNHLY, CDR2 FYNNEI. This CDR3 comprises 16 residues. The germline V and J ends were trimmed by 3 bases and 4 bases, with 16 bases remaining between them. The CDR3 loop reads CASSDSPHPRNQPQHF. The CDR3 nucleotides read TGTGCCAGCAGTGATTCCCCACACCCTCGTAATCAGCCCCAGCATTTT.

V usage is TRBV19 and J usage is TRBJ1-5; D perhaps matches TRBD1 (6 bases). CDR3 length: 15 residues. Germline V gives CDR1 LNHDA, CDR2 SQIVND (reference sequence). V lost 5 bases, J lost 0 bases, and 11 bases lay in between. Written as DNA, the CDR3 is TGTGCCAGTAGTCAGGGGCGACATAGCAATCAGCCCCAGCATTTT. Residues: CASSQGRHSNQPQHF.

This rearrangement joins TRBV6-1 to TRBJ2-3, with a weak D call TRBD2 (5 bases). Looked up from germline, CDR1 is MNHNS and CDR2 is SASEGT. Trimming removed 6 bases at V and 6 bases at J, with 13 bases between. The length of the CDR3 is 13 residues. In DNA form, the CDR3 reads TGTGCCAGCAGGGCTGGCGGGCAGGATACGCAGTATTTT. Protein: CASRAGGQDTQYF.

This clone was recorded a few times. The chain carries TRBV4-2 and TRBJ2-5; D is perhaps TRBD1 (5 bases). The germline V gene encodes CDR1 LGHNA and CDR2 YNFKEQ. The V end was cut by 4 bases, the J end by 2 bases, with 11 bases between. The CDR3 spans 14 residues. CDR3: CASSLKGLQETQYF. CDR3 nucleotides: TGTGCCAGCAGCCTAAAGGGGCTACAAGAGACCCAGTACTTC.

This clone has just one count. The CDR3 spells CASGLVLQGHSYGYTF. For the CDR3, the DNA is TGTGCTAGTGGTTTGGTCCTACAGGGACATTCCTATGGCTACACCTTC. The chain is built from TRBV12-5 and TRBJ1-2; the D gene is possibly TRBD1 (6 bases). V lost 0 bases to trimming and J lost 4 bases, with 15 bases between them. Germline values: CDR1 LGHNT, CDR2 FRNRAP. The CDR3 loop spans 16 amino acids.

V gene TRBV4-3 combines with J gene TRBJ2-7; D possibly corresponds to TRBD2 (6 bases). Germline V gene lookup returns CDR1 LGHNA and CDR2 YSLEER. The CDR3 consists of 12 residues. V was trimmed by 7 bases and J by 4 bases, leaving 11 bases between them. CDR3 protein: CASTNRGYEQYF. The CDR3, as DNA: TGCGCCAGCACCAACCGGGGGTACGAGCAGTACTTC.

This clone was seen once. V is TRBV7-9 and J is TRBJ1-2; 7 bases are shared with TRBD1. Per germline, CDR1 SEHNR and CDR2 FQNEAQ (reference sequence). This CDR3 has 14 amino acids. Unmatched junction bases numbered 4, after V lost 3 bases and J lost 3 bases. The chain's CDR3 is CASSFLQGDYGYTF. Written as DNA, the CDR3 is TGTGCCAGCAGCTTCCTCCAGGGGGACTATGGCTACACCTTC.

To note about this clone: This specimen includes other DNA sequences encoding the same CDR3. The CDR3 DNA reads as TGCAGTGCTTTAGCGGGAGAGACCCAGTACTTC. This translates into CSALAGETQYF. The genes are TRBV20-1 and TRBJ2-5, with 7 bases matching TRBD2. From germline, CDR1 is DFQATT and CDR2 SNEGSKA (reference sequence). J was trimmed by 4 bases and V by 5 bases; bases with no gene match: 1. The length of the CDR3 is 11 residues.

This chain links TRBV7-6 with TRBJ2-1; 12 nucleotides line up with TRBD2. Per germline, CDR1 SGHVS and CDR2 FNYEAQ. Losses at the gene ends were 1 base for V and 3 bases for J; bases not matched to a gene: 7. This CDR3 comprises 18 residues. This CDR3 is CASSLVPSGRANYNEQFF. The CDR3, as DNA: TGTGCCAGCAGCTTAGTTCCTAGCGGGAGGGCCAACTACAATGAGCAGTTCTTC.

This sequence joins TRBV6-4 and TRBJ1-2; D is possibly TRBD1 (5 bases). V was cut by 0 bases and J by 1 base, with 15 bases left in between. This CDR3 spans 17 amino acids. Germline V gives CDR1 MRHNA, CDR2 SNTAGT. In DNA, the CDR3 is TGTGCCAGCAGTGACTCGAAGACGAGGCAGGGTAACTATGGCTACACCTTC. This codes for CASSDSKTRQGNYGYTF.